Listed here are 32 T cell receptor beta chains from one sample, sequenced in a study of shared T cell receptors in the human thymus. Sequencing used immunoSEQ multiplex PCR; TCRdb keeps in-frame clones, though not all of them. Among hundreds of thousands of clones listed, around 87% were seen once. These sequences were also reported in another study, on human thymus T cells.

Sequencing was done on a sample of thymocytes. The origin of the receptors is a boy younger than two with a congenital heart defect.

The chain uses TRBV7-6 and TRBJ1-2, with a tentative D call TRBD1 (5 bases). The germline V gene has CDR1 SGHVS and CDR2 FNYEAQ. This CDR3 is 16 amino acids long. Between the trimmed V and J ends, which lost 0 bases and 9 bases, there was a span of 20 bases. Here the CDR3 DNA reads TGTGCCAGCAGCTTAGCGTCGGGGGAAGGGCTCGATCGCTACACCTTC. Encoded protein: CASSLASGEGLDRYTF.

This clone was observed once. CDR3 residues: CASSQARTGGSEAFF. The DNA for the CDR3 is TGCGCCAGCAGCCAGGCCCGGACGGGGGGATCTGAAGCTTTCTTT. The chain carries TRBV4-3 and TRBJ1-1; tentatively, D is TRBD1 (5 bases). This CDR3 is 15 amino acids long. V lost 3 bases and J lost 6, with 17 bases in between. Germline-derived CDR1 and CDR2 are LGHNA and YSLEER.

This sequence joins TRBV19 and TRBJ2-2; D remains unclear. The CDR3 loop spans 15 amino acids. Trimming pared 5 bases from V and 5 bases from J, leaving 15 bases between. Germline V CDR1 and CDR2: LNHDA, SQIVND (reference sequence). CDR3 sequence (DNA): TGTGCCAGTAGTTCAGTTGGGCCTTGGACCGGGGAGCTGTTTTTT. It is translated as CASSSVGPWTGELFF.

The sample holds one count of this clone. The chain has TRBV19 and TRBJ2-7; TRBD1 matches at 7 bases. Germline trimming cut 3 bases from V and 0 bases from J; bases unmatched to any gene: 5. The CDR3 contains 15 residues. Looked up from germline, CDR1 is LNHDA and CDR2 is SQIVND (reference sequence). In DNA form, the CDR3 reads TGTGCCAGTAGTATTCAGACAGGGAACTCCTACGAGCAGTACTTC. Amino acids: CASSIQTGNSYEQYF.

V gene TRBV15 combines with J gene TRBJ2-5; maybe TRBD1 (6 bases). Trimming removed 6 bases from V and 4 bases from J, with 15 bases in between. From germline, CDR1 is LNHNV and CDR2 YYDKDF (reference sequence). This CDR3 has 14 amino acids. As DNA, the CDR3 is TGTGCCACCAGTACGTCCAGGGGCGCAGAGACCCAGTACTTC. Translated, it gives CATSTSRGAETQYF.

The CDR3 bases are TGTGCCAGCAGCTGCAAAGGACAGGGTCTACTTTTTTTCTATGGCTACACCTTC. As protein: CASSCKGQGLLFFYGYTF. The chain carries TRBV5-8 and TRBJ1-2, with TRBD1 matching over 8 bases. Trimming removed 3 bases from V and 4 bases from J; junction bases left unmatched: 17. There are 18 residues in the CDR3. CDR1 is SGHTS, CDR2 YDEGEE, per germline.

V usage is TRBV2 and J usage is TRBJ1-2, with D perhaps matching TRBD1 (5 bases). Per the germline V gene, CDR1 is SNHLY and CDR2 is FYNNEI. The CDR3 has 11 residues. Trimming took off 7 bases at V and 8 bases at J, with 11 bases between the two ends. This CDR3 reads CASTRERGYTF. In DNA, the CDR3 is TGTGCCAGCACCAGGGAAAGAGGCTACACCTTC.

The CDR3 protein is CASSPSARDPYGYTF. CDR3 nucleotides: TGTGCCAGCAGCCCCTCCGCCAGGGATCCCTATGGCTACACCTTC. The chain combines TRBV11-2 with TRBJ1-2, with TRBD1 as a possible D gene (5 bases). V was pared by 5 bases and J by 4 bases, with 17 bases between. Germline V CDR1 and CDR2: SGHAT, FQNNGV. This CDR3 contains 15 residues.

The CDR3: CASSLEGQGLGNYGYTF. CDR3 bases: TGCGCCAGCAGCTTGGAGGGACAGGGGCTCGGAAACTATGGCTACACCTTC. The chain couples TRBV5-1 to TRBJ1-2; 10 bases fit TRBD1. CDR3 length: 17 amino acids. V shed 0 bases and J 2 bases; nucleotides not matched to a gene: 7. CDR1 is SGHRS and CDR2 is YFSETQ in the germline V gene.

The chain links TRBV27 to TRBJ2-7, with 7 positions matching TRBD1. Germline V gives CDR1 MNHEY, CDR2 SMNVEV (reference sequence). Trimming cost V 5 bases and J 3 bases; bases outside gene matches: 10. This CDR3 comprises 15 residues. The CDR3 nucleotides read TGTGCCAGCAGTGTTCCGGGACAGCCCTTCTACGAGCAGTACTTC. Its protein product is CASSVPGQPFYEQYF.

The V gene is TRBV30, the J gene TRBJ1-4, with D possibly being TRBD1 (5 bases). Trimming stripped 2 bases from V and 0 bases from J, with 13 bases between. Germline V gene lookup returns CDR1 GTSNPN and CDR2 SVGIG (reference sequence). CDR3 size: 16 residues. As DNA, the CDR3 is TGTGCCTGGAGTCCCTCCGGACACTCAACTAATGAAAAACTGTTTTTT. It translates to CAWSPSGHSTNEKLFF.

The chain has TRBV28 and TRBJ2-7, with a weak D call TRBD2 (5 bases). The CDR3 covers 15 residues. The V and J ends lost 2 bases and 6 bases respectively, with 17 bases between them. In germline, CDR1 is MDHEN, CDR2 SYDVKM. CDR3 loop: CASSLKAVRVPEQYF. CDR3 coding DNA: TGTGCCAGCAGTTTAAAGGCAGTGAGGGTCCCCGAGCAGTACTTC.

A single count supports this clone. The chain employs TRBV5-1 and TRBJ1-1, with 7 bases aligning to TRBD1. This CDR3 spans 15 amino acids. J gave up 0 bases and V 0 bases, and 2 bases lay outside the gene matches. The germline CDR1 and CDR2 sequences are SGHRS and YFSETQ. The CDR3 DNA is TGCGCCAGCAGCTTGGACAGGGGAATGAACACTGAAGCTTTCTTT. Protein product: CASSLDRGMNTEAFF.

The genes are TRBV9 and TRBJ2-1; 7 bases agree with TRBD2. J was trimmed by 6 bases and V by 0 bases; bases with no gene match: 12. The CDR3 has 17 amino acids. The germline gives CDR1 SGDLS, CDR2 YYNGEE. CDR3 sequence: CASSVARGGRTLNEQFF. The CDR3 coding sequence is TGTGCCAGCAGCGTAGCTAGGGGCGGGAGAACTCTCAATGAGCAGTTCTTC.

This chain connects TRBV27 to TRBJ2-3; D gene uncertain. CDR1 is MNHEY and CDR2 is SMNVEV in the germline V gene (reference sequence). Trimming removed 5 bases from V and 1 base from J, with 4 bases in between. The length of the CDR3 is 12 residues. Here the CDR3 DNA reads TGTGCCAGCAGTCTCTGCACAGATACGCAGTATTTT. This encodes CASSLCTDTQYF.

V and J are TRBV7-9 and TRBJ2-7; no definite D call. The germline V gene encodes CDR1 SEHNR and CDR2 FQNEAQ (reference sequence). Trimming took off 7 bases at V and 3 bases at J, with 13 bases between the two ends. The length of the CDR3 is 13 residues. CDR3 region: CASTFPADYEQYF. The CDR3 DNA sequence: TGTGCCAGCACGTTCCCCGCAGACTACGAGCAGTACTTC.

V is TRBV6-4 and J is TRBJ2-1; 8 bases align to TRBD2. Germline CDR1 is MRHNA and CDR2 is SNTAGT. The CDR3 has 16 residues. The V and J ends lost 3 bases and 0 bases, in that order; junction bases with no gene match: 4. The CDR3 DNA reads TGTGCCAGCAGTGAGCGAGCGGGGGACTCCTACAATGAGCAGTTCTTC. Amino acid sequence: CASSERAGDSYNEQFF.

The chain has TRBV7-2 and TRBJ2-7; TRBD1 aligns across 8 bases. Germline V gene sequence: CDR1 SGHTA, CDR2 FQGNSA. V was pared by 5 bases and J by 2 bases, with 11 bases of the junction left unmatched. This CDR3 is built from 16 residues. The DNA for the CDR3 is TGTGCCAGCAGCCCACACCGGGACAGGTTGCCCTACGAGCAGTACTTC. Protein: CASSPHRDRLPYEQYF.

This clone was picked up a small number of times. The V gene is TRBV1, the J gene TRBJ1-4; TRBD1 is taken as the D call from the table, unchecked against the DNA. TRBV1 is a pseudogene segment. CDR3 size: 14 residues. CDR3 DNA: TGCACCAGCAGCCGGACAGGGCGTAATGAAAAACTGTTTTTT. As protein: CTSSRTGRNEKLFF.

The chain employs TRBV10-3 and TRBJ1-4; 11 bases align to TRBD1. The V gene end was trimmed by 3 bases and the J gene end by 3 bases; junction bases not matched to a gene: 6. Germline V gene sequence: CDR1 ENHRY, CDR2 SYGVKD. The length of the CDR3 is 17 residues. CDR3 loop: CAISEEGQGGPNEKLFF. Here the CDR3 DNA reads TGTGCCATCAGTGAAGAGGGACAGGGGGGACCTAATGAAAAACTGTTTTTT.

The chain has TRBV6-1 and TRBJ1-1, with 8 bases that match TRBD1. The CDR3 extends over 15 amino acids. From germline, CDR1 is MNHNS and CDR2 SASEGT. V lost 3 bases and J lost 1; bases outside the gene matches: 4. The CDR3 bases are TGTGCCAGCAGTGACGGACAGGGTAAGAACACTGAAGCTTTCTTT. Protein product: CASSDGQGKNTEAFF.

The V gene is TRBV2, the J gene TRBJ2-1, with 10 bases lining up with TRBD1. V shed 6 bases and J 4 bases; nucleotides not matched to a gene: 12. CDR1 SNHLY and CDR2 FYNNEI come from the germline V gene. The length of the CDR3 is 17 residues. In nucleotides, the CDR3 is TGTGCCAGCAGCCCTGATCAACCGGGACAGGGGTACAATGAGCAGTTCTTC. Its protein is CASSPDQPGQGYNEQFF.

CDR3 DNA: TGTGCCAGCAGTCGTACAGGGGGAACAGATACGCAGTATTTT. The encoded protein is CASSRTGGTDTQYF. This chain connects TRBV6-5 to TRBJ2-3; 8 nucleotides line up with TRBD1. This CDR3 comprises 14 residues. CDR1 and CDR2 from the germline V gene are MNHEY and SVGAGI. Trimming cost V 5 bases and J 3 bases; bases outside gene matches: 4.

This chain connects TRBV6-5 to TRBJ2-7; TRBD1 matches at 7 bases. Germline trimming cut 3 bases from V and 4 bases from J; bases unmatched to any gene: 3. CDR1 is MNHEY, CDR2 SVGAGI, per germline. The CDR3 sequence is 13 residues long. DNA for the CDR3: TGTGCCAGCAGTTATGGGGACAGATACGAGCAGTACTTC. Encoded protein: CASSYGDRYEQYF.

The V gene is TRBV4-3, the J gene TRBJ2-3; TRBD2 matches 7 bases. J was trimmed by 3 bases and V by 1 base; bases with no gene match: 10. CDR1 LGHNA and CDR2 YSLEER come from the germline V gene. The CDR3 extends over 17 amino acids. The CDR3 DNA is TGCGCCAGCAGCCAAGGGGCGGGGGATTATTTGACAGATACGCAGTATTTT. Encoded protein: CASSQGAGDYLTDTQYF.

The V call is TRBV5-1, the J call TRBJ1-4; no clear D. This CDR3 has 15 amino acids. V lost 4 bases, J lost 0 bases, and 10 bases lay in between. Germline assignment: CDR1 SGHRS and CDR2 YFSETQ. The CDR3 is CASSLGEATNEKLFF. The DNA of the CDR3 is TGCGCCAGCAGCCTTGGGGAGGCAACTAATGAAAAACTGTTTTTT.

The chain links TRBV4-3 to TRBJ2-5; D is possibly TRBD1 (6 bases). CDR1 is LGHNA, CDR2 YSLEER, per germline. There are 18 residues in the CDR3. The V gene lost 0 bases and the J gene lost 1 base, with 18 bases spanning the gap. Here the CDR3 reads CASSQDHPLGAAQETQYF. The CDR3 DNA sequence: TGCGCCAGCAGCCAAGATCATCCCCTGGGGGCCGCCCAAGAGACCCAGTACTTC.

This chain links TRBV2 with TRBJ2-7; D is possibly TRBD1 (5 bases). Trimming shortened V by 7 bases and J by 0 bases, and 16 bases separated the two germline ends. Germline V CDR1 and CDR2: SNHLY, FYNNEI. This CDR3 spans 15 amino acids. The CDR3 DNA reads TGTGCCAGCATCGGTACAGGACATAACTCCTACGAGCAGTACTTC. Protein sequence: CASIGTGHNSYEQYF. The whole variable domain, remainder taken from reference TRBV2 and TRBJ2-7, is EPEVTQTPSHQVTQMGQEVILRCVPISNHLYFYWYRQILGQKVEFLVSFYNNEISEKSEIFDDQFSVERPDGSNFTLKIRSTKLEDSAMYFCASIGTGHNSYEQYFGPGTRLTVT.

CDR3 bases: TGTGCCAGCAGCACGCCGGGGGCCTACGAGCAGTACTTC. This encodes CASSTPGAYEQYF. The V and J genes are TRBV7-8 and TRBJ2-7, with D perhaps matching TRBD2 (6 bases). Trimming stripped 5 bases from V and 2 bases from J, with 10 bases between. The CDR3 runs 13 residues. Germline CDR1 reads SGHVS; CDR2 reads FQNEAQ.

The chain has TRBV27 and TRBJ1-1, with a tentative D call TRBD1 (5 bases). The CDR3 length is 13 residues. V gave up 3 bases and J gave up 5 bases, with 10 bases separating them. Germline loops: CDR1 MNHEY, CDR2 SMNVEV (reference sequence). CDR3 nucleotide sequence: TGTGCCAGCAGTTTTTGGGGGAGGACTGAAGCTTTCTTT. Translated, it gives CASSFWGRTEAFF.

This clone was picked up one time. V gene TRBV2 combines with J gene TRBJ1-1; maybe TRBD1 (5 bases). The CDR3 extends over 13 amino acids. Germline CDR1 reads SNHLY; CDR2 reads FYNNEI. Trimming removed 5 bases at V and 1 base at J, with 8 bases between. The CDR3 is CASSYDRNTEAFF. DNA for the CDR3: TGTGCCAGCAGTTACGACAGGAACACTGAAGCTTTCTTT. Complete variable domain (other parts from reference TRBV2 and TRBJ1-1): EPEVTQTPSHQVTQMGQEVILRCVPISNHLYFYWYRQILGQKVEFLVSFYNNEISEKSEIFDDQFSVERPDGSNFTLKIRSTKLEDSAMYFCASSYDRNTEAFFGQGTRLTVV.

The table lists this clone with a few counts. The CDR3 protein is CSVELRTPPFYNEQFF. DNA of the CDR3: TGCAGCGTCGAATTAAGGACACCACCTTTCTACAATGAGCAGTTCTTC. The chain carries TRBV29-1 and TRBJ2-1; D is perhaps TRBD1 (5 bases). Germline V CDR1 and CDR2: SQVTM, ANQGSEA. There are 16 residues in the CDR3. V was trimmed by 6 bases and J by 3 bases, leaving 21 bases between them.